This is a list of T cell receptor beta chains from one sample in a study of cytomegalovirus exposure and HLA in healthy donors. Sequenced by immunoSEQ multiplex PCR; TCRdb stores in-frame clones only, minus some. The sample shows some 160,000 clones, about 72% of them seen only once. Sequencing used PBMCs. The source of these receptors is a man aged 60 to 69 in good health and CMV-seronegative. Each CDR3 is given with its conserved first and last residue. The D gene is left open where the match is weak. Clone size, where shown, is once, few, many, or a class for clones that have expanded.

CASSLEVTGQFTDTQYF	TGCGCCAGCAGCTTGGAGGTGACGGGACAGTTCACAGATACGCAGTATTTT	TRBD1	TRBV5-1	TRBJ2-3	NA
CAWARVLRDEKLFF	TGTGCCTGGGCCCGGGTCTTGAGGGATGAAAAACTGTTTTTT	NA	TRBV30	TRBJ1-4	few
CASSLTGNNEKLFF	TGTGCCAGCAGTCTGACAGGGAATAATGAAAAACTGTTTTTT	TRBD1	TRBV28	TRBJ1-4	NA
CASSDRDRESYEQYF	TGCGCCAGCAGTGACCGGGACAGGGAAAGCTACGAGCAGTACTTC	TRBD1	TRBV10-2	TRBJ2-7	NA
CASSVALNEKLFF	TGTGCCAGCAGCGTAGCCCTTAATGAAAAACTGTTTTTT	NA	TRBV9	TRBJ1-4	NA
CASSEFGLQGYEQYF	TGTGCCAGCAGTGAATTTGGCCTCCAGGGCTACGAGCAGTACTTC	NA	TRBV2	TRBJ2-7	NA
CASSLSGRAQYEQYF	TGTGCCAGCAGTCTTAGCGGGAGGGCCCAATACGAGCAGTACTTC	TRBD2	TRBV28	TRBJ2-7	NA
CASSYLNAGTEAFF	TGTGCCAGCAGTTATCTAAACGCGGGCACTGAAGCTTTCTTT	NA	TRBV6-1	TRBJ1-1	once
CASSVASGSTDTQYF	TGTGCCAGCAGCGTAGCTAGCGGAAGCACAGATACGCAGTATTTT	TRBD2	TRBV9	TRBJ2-3	NA
CASSSSIQGTNEKLFF	TGCGCCAGCAGCTCGTCAATACAGGGAACTAATGAAAAACTGTTTTTT	NA	TRBV5-1	TRBJ1-4	NA
CAWSGEKRRNTEAFF	TGTGCCTGGAGTGGGGAAAAGCGGAGGAACACTGAAGCTTTCTTT	NA	TRBV30	TRBJ1-1	NA
CASSFWGLLQGVGLGYGYTF	TGTGCCAGCAGTTTCTGGGGGCTTTTACAGGGGGTGGGGTTGGGGTATGGCTACACCTTC	TRBD1	TRBV28	TRBJ1-2	NA
CSSSLSASTYEQYF	TGTTCCAGCAGCTTGTCAGCGTCCACCTACGAGCAGTACTTC	NA	TRBV7-9	TRBJ2-7	NA
CASRPPGFYNEQFF	TGTGCCAGCAGGCCGCCAGGGTTCTACAATGAGCAGTTCTTC	NA	TRBV27	TRBJ2-1	NA
CASSVGLAGIEQFF	TGTGCCAGCAGCGTAGGGCTGGCGGGGATTGAGCAGTTCTTC	NA	TRBV9	TRBJ2-1	NA
CASSRREGAGSNQPQHF	TGTGCCAGCTCGCGACGAGAGGGGGCCGGTAGCAATCAGCCCCAGCATTTT	TRBD1	TRBV18	TRBJ1-5	NA
CASSVEGLASYNEQFF	TGTGCCAGCAGCGTCGAGGGACTAGCGTCCTACAATGAGCAGTTCTTC	TRBD2	TRBV9	TRBJ2-1	NA
CASSLSTSGRSTGELFF	TGCGCCAGCAGCTTGTCGACTAGCGGGAGATCGACCGGGGAGCTGTTTTTT	TRBD2	TRBV5-1	TRBJ2-2	NA
CASSPLEAGLVELFF	TGTGCCAGCTCACCACTGGAGGCCGGGTTGGTGGAACTGTTTTTT	NA	TRBV18	TRBJ1-4	few
CASSRTAVNTEAFF	TGTGCCAGCAGCCGAACGGCGGTAAACACTGAAGCTTTCTTT	NA	TRBV28	TRBJ1-1	few
CASNRRVDDTEAFF	TGTGCCAGTAATAGGAGGGTTGACGACACTGAAGCTTTCTTT	NA	TRBV19	TRBJ1-1	NA
CASSPLGGLTRTEAFF	TGTGCCAGTAGTCCATTGGGGGGGTTGACTAGGACTGAAGCTTTCTTT	NA	TRBV19	TRBJ1-1	NA
CASSLSGAADTQYF	TGTGCCAGCAGTTTATCAGGGGCCGCAGATACGCAGTATTTT	NA	TRBV28	TRBJ2-3	NA
CAISEGRGLGYTF	TGTGCCATCAGTGAGGGCAGGGGGCTTGGCTACACCTTC	TRBD1	TRBV10-3	TRBJ1-2	NA
CASRRLAAPGHNEQFF	TGTGCCAGCAGGAGACTAGCGGCCCCGGGGCACAATGAGCAGTTCTTC	TRBD2	TRBV28	TRBJ2-1	NA
CSGVGQGGKQFF	TGCAGTGGGGTGGGGCAGGGGGGAAAGCAGTTCTTC	NA	TRBV29-1	TRBJ2-1	NA
CASSYSGGLSEAFF	TGTGCCAGCAGTTACTCCGGGGGGCTGTCTGAAGCTTTCTTT	NA	TRBV6-6	TRBJ1-1	NA
CASSQTATVSEQYF	TGTGCCAGCAGCCAAACGGCGACAGTTTCCGAGCAGTACTTC	NA	TRBV14	TRBJ2-7	NA
CASSYSGQPNTEAFF	TGTGCCAGCAGTTATTCGGGACAGCCGAACACTGAAGCTTTCTTT	TRBD1	TRBV2	TRBJ1-1	NA
CASSSPSTDTQYF	TGTGCCAGCAGCTCCCCTAGCACAGATACGCAGTATTTT	NA	TRBV7-2	TRBJ2-3	NA
CASSLPRRLSPYNEQFF	TGTGCCAGCAGCTTACCTCGGAGGCTTTCCCCCTACAATGAGCAGTTCTTC	NA	TRBV7-9	TRBJ2-1	NA
CSVGTSTTNEKLFF	TGCAGCGTTGGGACTTCTACAACTAATGAAAAACTGTTTTTT	NA	TRBV29-1	TRBJ1-4	few
CASSLSGQGASYGYTF	TGCGCCAGCAGCCTCTCGGGACAGGGAGCAAGCTATGGCTACACCTTC	TRBD1	TRBV5-1	TRBJ1-2	NA
CASSRRDREPPTPETQYF	TGTGCCAGCAGCCGCCGGGACAGGGAGCCCCCTACCCCAGAGACCCAGTACTTC	TRBD1	TRBV7-3	TRBJ2-5	NA
CASSFQRLWGEAGELFF	TGTGCCAGCAGCTTTCAGAGGCTATGGGGGGAGGCCGGGGAGCTGTTTTTT	NA	TRBV5-6	TRBJ2-2	NA
CASSQQGGTGANVLTF	TGTGCCAGCAGTCAACAGGGTGGGACTGGGGCCAACGTCCTGACTTTC	NA	TRBV27	TRBJ2-6	few
CASSLGGLAGENIQYF	TGTGCCAGCAGTTTAGGGGGACTAGCGGGCGAAAACATTCAGTACTTC	TRBD2	TRBV28	TRBJ2-4	NA
CASSLSGSLNEQFF	TGTGCCAGCAGCTTGTCCGGGTCCCTCAATGAGCAGTTCTTC	NA	TRBV7-3	TRBJ2-1	once
CASSLRAGEDSPLHF	TGTGCCAGCAGTTTAAGGGCAGGGGAAGATTCACCCCTCCACTTT	NA	TRBV27	TRBJ1-6	NA
CASSDRGSGYTF	TGTGCCAGCTCTGACAGGGGTTCTGGCTACACCTTC	TRBD1	TRBV28	TRBJ1-2	NA